One sample yielded the 10 T cell receptor beta chains listed below, sequenced in a study of control samples from healthy donors and cancer patients. Profiled with immunoSEQ multiplex PCR; TCRdb holds only in-frame clones, not every one. Its clone listing holds around 190,000 clones. The sample comprised blood. The source of these receptors is a woman under 40 in good health.

The genes are TRBV6-2 or TRBV6-3 and TRBJ1-2, with 9 bases that match TRBD1. In germline, CDR1 is MNHEY, CDR2 SVGEGT. CDR3 size: 18 residues. The trim removed 2 bases at V and 4 bases at J, leaving 14 bases unmatched. CDR3 sequence: CASSYARDRAHSSYGYTF. The CDR3 nucleotides are TGTGCCAGCAGTTACGCGCGGGACAGGGCTCATAGTAGCTATGGCTACACCTTC.

The chain is built from TRBV5-1 and TRBJ1-4; 8 nucleotides line up with TRBD1. V lost 3 bases and J lost 5; bases outside the gene matches: 9. The CDR3 is 16 residues long. Looked up from germline, CDR1 is SGHRS and CDR2 is YFSETQ. In DNA form, the CDR3 reads TGCGCCAGCAGCTCAGGACAGGGCATATCCAATGAAAAACTGTTTTTT. It encodes CASSSGQGISNEKLFF.

Comments on this clone: The sample contains more than one DNA sequence encoding this CDR3. The J gene is TRBJ1-1, the V gene TRBV7-2; D is unresolved. The CDR3 sequence is 13 residues long. Germline CDR1 is SGHTA and CDR2 is FQGNSA. V lost 0 bases and J 1 base, leaving 3 bases between the germline ends. This CDR3 is CASSLAGNTEAFF. The CDR3 DNA is TGTGCCAGCAGCTTAGCAGGGAACACTGAAGCTTTCTTT. The whole variable domain, filled in from reference TRBV7-2 and TRBJ1-1, reads GAGVSQSPSNKVTEKGKDVELRCDPISGHTALYWYRQSLGQGLEFLIYFQGNSAPDKSGLPSDRFSAERTGGSVSTLTIQRTQQEDSAVYLCASSLAGNTEAFFGQGTRLTVV.

The chain has TRBV6-5 and TRBJ1-1; D is possibly TRBD1 (6 bases). This CDR3 is built from 14 residues. Germline CDR1 reads MNHEY; CDR2 reads SVGAGI. V lost 6 bases and J 6 bases, leaving 17 bases between the germline ends. For the CDR3, the DNA is TGTGCCAGCAGCCGGGACACTTGGCGGGCTGAAGCTTTCTTT. Protein sequence: CASSRDTWRAEAFF.

The V call is TRBV7-9, the J call TRBJ2-2, with D unresolved. Trimming pared 11 bases from V and 3 bases from J, leaving 19 bases between. The CDR3 has 15 amino acids. Germline values: CDR1 SEHNR, CDR2 FQNEAQ (reference sequence). The CDR3 DNA reads as TGTGCCCTTTCCGTCGGGTTAGCAGACACCGGGGAGCTGTTTTTT. This translates into CALSVGLADTGELFF.

Worth noting for this clone: The sample carries other DNA sequences with the same CDR3. The chain recombines TRBV6-1 with TRBJ2-7; the D gene is possibly TRBD1 (6 bases). CDR1 and CDR2 from the germline V gene are MNHNS and SASEGT. The CDR3 is 12 residues long. V gave up 3 bases and J gave up 4 bases, with 7 bases separating them. CDR3 in DNA: TGTGCCAGCAGTGACAGGGGTTACGAGCAGTACTTC. It translates to CASSDRGYEQYF.

The chain is built from TRBV5-1 and TRBJ1-1; D possibly corresponds to TRBD1 (5 bases). Germline V gene lookup returns CDR1 SGHRS and CDR2 YFSETQ. Trimming removed 2 bases from V and 3 bases from J, with 14 bases in between. The CDR3 is 15 amino acids. CDR3 residues: CASSLAGRGDTEAFF. The CDR3 nucleotides read TGCGCCAGCAGCTTAGCGGGGCGCGGGGACACTGAAGCTTTCTTT.

The chain links TRBV7-9 to TRBJ1-1; unclear D gene. This CDR3 comprises 14 residues. Looked up from germline, CDR1 is SEHNR and CDR2 is FQNEAQ (reference sequence). Trimming removed 5 bases at V and 1 base at J, with 11 bases between. The CDR3 protein is CASSPRGKNTEAFF. The CDR3 coding sequence is TGTGCCAGCAGCCCTCGTGGGAAGAACACTGAAGCTTTCTTT. Based on the CDR3 plus reference TRBV7-9 and TRBJ1-1, the full variable domain is DTGVSQNPRHKITKRGQNVTFRCDPISEHNRLYWYRQTLGQGPEFLTYFQNEAQLEKSRLLSDRFSAERPKGSFSTLEIQRTEQGDSAMYLCASSPRGKNTEAFFGQGTRLTVV.

The chain links TRBV14 to TRBJ1-5; the D gene is possibly TRBD1 (5 bases). Trimming cost V 5 bases and J 4 bases, with 9 bases left between them. The germline V gene has CDR1 SGHDN and CDR2 FVKESK. This CDR3 spans 13 amino acids. CDR3 DNA: TGTGCCAGCAGCAGGGGCCCTAATCAGCCCCAGCATTTT. The encoded protein is CASSRGPNQPQHF.

DNA for the CDR3: TGTGCCAGCTCACCGGGACAGGGCTCGGGAAATCAGCCCCAGCATTTT. This gives the protein CASSPGQGSGNQPQHF. This rearrangement joins TRBV18 to TRBJ1-5, with TRBD1 matching over 9 bases. The V gene's germline CDR1 is KGHSH and CDR2 LQKENI. V lost 3 bases to trimming and J lost 4 bases; unmatched junction nucleotides: 7. The length of the CDR3 is 16 residues.